The T cell receptor (beta chain) under discussion was sequenced for a study of beta chain features in type 1 diabetes. This clone was seen a handful of times. What it binds is unknown. Of the isolated RNA, all was reverse transcribed, and so the sequenced material was expressed TCRB transcripts. The table came from immunoSEQ multiplex PCR; TCRdb's copy has only in-frame clones and leaves some out. Of some 360,000 clones detected, about 20% appear once; the ten largest clones hold around 0.044%. Study-level results: PCR could preferentially amplify shorter templates, alike in patients and controls. Junctions at VDJ sites from type 1 diabetes patients had fewer insertions and more deletions.

The source of this sequence is a woman aged 18-29 years in good health. The material sequenced was naive CD4+ T cells from blood.

CDR3 protein: CASSLGVRGIRGQPQHF. CDR3 nucleotide sequence: TGTGCCAGCAGCTTAGGGGTAAGAGGGATTCGCGGTCAGCCCCAGCATTTT. The chain uses TRBV7-9 and TRBJ1-5; no firm D call. Germline values: CDR1 SEHNR, CDR2 FQNEAQ (reference sequence). Between the trimmed V and J ends, which lost 1 base and 6 bases, there was a span of 19 bases. CDR3 size: 17 residues.